The clone carrying this TCR beta chain has only a few counts. The table came from immunoSEQ multiplex PCR; TCRdb's copy has only in-frame clones and leaves some out. Of over 95,000 clones listed, around 84% are singletons. This sample was taken from a study of blood T cell repertoires in COVID-19. The sequence was obtained from a man aged 35 to 55 with acute or convalescent COVID-19. Sequenced material: peripheral blood.

This CDR3 is CASSLDGQGVTSTEAFF. CDR3 sequence (DNA): TGCGCCAGCAGCTTGGACGGACAGGGGGTAACGAGCACTGAAGCTTTCTTT. The rearrangement joins TRBV5-1 to TRBJ1-1; 10 bases align to TRBD1. V lost 0 bases to trimming and J lost 4 bases; unmatched junction nucleotides: 9. Germline loops: CDR1 SGHRS, CDR2 YFSETQ. The CDR3 length is 17 residues.